Below, one T cell receptor beta chain is given with its context. The antigen it binds to is not known. The sample holds no much larger clone one base away, and base qualities are not on file. Systemically healthy Caucasian individuals from Russia, some 36 in total and aged roughly 6 to 100 years, were included as donors. Each donor gave ten milliliters of peripheral blood, collected into EDTA-treated Vacutainer tubes. Ficoll-Paque density-gradient centrifugation was used to isolate PBMCs, with at least 6 million obtained per sample. Total RNA was extracted from PBMCs with Trizol reagent, with at least 5.5 micrograms obtained per sample. Naive CD45RAhigh/CD27high T cell percentages were measured by flow cytometry on a PBMC aliquot from every donor. These data originate in a study of blood T cells in healthy people across ages (dated by TCRdb to between 2015 and 2016). In the study overall: In model experiments, roughly one uniquely barcoded TCR beta cDNA molecule per two T cells was captured by template switching. Using deep sequencing normalized with unique cDNA molecular identifiers, the study measured how TCR beta repertoire diversity changes with age. The donors were split into four age groups: young (average about 15 years), middle-aged (roughly 39), aged (more than 60) and long-lived (under 90). To avoid experimental bias, donors of different ages were spread randomly across the sequencing lanes. The study analyzed two additional independent replicas of 1 million unique cDNA reads from the same blood draw for two donors, one aged 18 to 29 and one aged 80 or older. On the study overall, not on this receptor specifically: Estimates of total diversity from one million sequenced T cells were regarded as lower bounds and underestimates. The long-lived group showed more naive CD4+ T cells, fewer expanded clones and increased TCR diversity than the aged group, suggesting age selection. A strong correlation was found between observed TCR beta diversity and the percentage of naive T cells measured by flow cytometry. As age increased, observed TCR beta diversity per million T cells dropped in a roughly linear way, and a significant reduction was already evident by age 40. Because the CMV infection status of the donors was unknown, age-related changes in expanded clonotypes may potentially have been confounded. Conclusive comparison of naive and antigen-experienced compartments was prevented by the profiling of bulk unsorted PBMCs.

The library relied on 5' RACE. Sequencing used an Illumina HiSeq 2500. The second PCR ran for about 7 to 11 cycles and used a J-beta primer mix along with a sample-barcoded 5' primer. A unique molecular identifier was introduced onto each TCR beta cDNA molecule by a template-switch 5' adaptor carrying 12 random nucleotides. Each sample yielded at least 2.5 million CDR3-containing paired-end reads. First-strand cDNA synthesis was performed from all RNA using the Mint cDNA synthesis kit, with priming by a TRBC-specific oligonucleotide. After uracil-DNA glycosylase treatment, a first 18-cycle PCR used universal primers M1SS and BC2_uni_R on all cDNA. The authors processed their data as follows. For normalization, 1 million high-quality reads were randomly selected from each sample, with every read carrying a distinct molecular identifier. Reads with shared molecular identifiers were discarded instead of being binned into consensus sequences. CDR3 identification, clonotype clustering and error correction used MiTCR with a Q25 quality threshold and the strictest error-elimination algorithm. A nonparametric unseen species model with Euler transformation was used to estimate a lower bound on total TCR beta diversity. The public reads were run again by TCRdb, first through fastp at Q25 and then through MiXCR, and only productive beta chains were kept. Each CDR3 protein gets just one entry, which takes the most common genes and DNA from the rows behind it. V and J calls and clone size were set by TCRdb, not the authors. A total of 650,000 to 1,000,000 distinct CDR3 sequences appear in this sample, roughly 34% of them only once. The top ten constitute 10% to 15% of the sample.

CDR1 and CDR2, looked up from the germline V gene, are MNHEY and SVGEGT. The germline V and J ends show losses of 8 bases and 9 bases respectively, and no gene match explains 15 bases of the junction. Counted from cysteine to phenylalanine, this CDR3 has 15 amino acids. CDR3 DNA is the only sequence kept; it has 45 bases, read in frame from the first base. The receptor's source is a man aged 18-30 years in good health. Source material: blood. The chain is encoded by TRBV6-2 or TRBV6-3 joined to TRBJ2-3; 9 bases in the junction line up with TRBD2. At the DNA level, the sequence is TGTGCCAGCGGTTCTAGCGGGGCCCCCGGGGAGACGCAGTATTTT. The encoded protein is CASGSSGAPGETQYF.